This TCR beta chain was documented in a study of T cell responses to AZD1222 COVID-19 vaccine. Assay: immunoSEQ multiplex PCR; the TCRdb copy retains only in-frame clones and omits some. This sample has some 110,000 clones, with more than 75% found just once. The germline CDR1 and CDR2 sequences are KGHSH and LQKENI. The CDR3 has 16 residues. V dropped 6 bases and J dropped 5; count of bases not matched to a gene: 12. General observations from the study: Vaccine-associated CD4 TCRs ranged over spike, dominating at 160-218 and 743-854. White British ancestry dominated among donors, who included more females, and clonal diversity was possibly underestimated. The study sampled repertoires only after the peak T cell response.

Concerning this clone itself: Its antigen is not identified.

The specimen was peripheral blood, collected 28 days after the second dose of the MenACWY control vaccine. The rearrangement joins TRBV18 to TRBJ2-3; the match to TRBD2 covers 9 bases. The source of this sequence is an adult who received the MenACWY meningococcal vaccine as a control. CDR3 in DNA: TGTGCCAGCTCCCTCAGGGAGCGGGGGGCAGGAGATACGCAGTATTTT. It translates to CASSLRERGAGDTQYF.